A selection of T cell receptor beta chains follows, all from one sample in a study of blood T cell repertoires in COVID-19. Using immunoSEQ multiplex PCR, the repertoire was profiled, and TCRdb retains in-frame clones only, with some absent. The table lists 150,000 to 200,000 clones, around 87% of them singletons. Sequencing input: peripheral blood. The receptors originated from a man between 45 and 60 years old with acute or convalescent COVID-19. Both conserved end residues are trimmed from each CDR3.

V gene	J gene	CDR3 protein
TRBV5-1	TRBJ2-4	ASSLEGPGTGSVNIQY
TRBV5-1	TRBJ2-1	ASYPAGVSYNEQF
TRBV7-8	TRBJ1-6	ASSLQGDSPLH
TRBV11-1	TRBJ2-3	ASSWTAADTQY
TRBV7-2	TRBJ1-1	ASSLSVNTEAF
TRBV7-3	TRBJ2-1	ASSLLAGGRGTYNEQF
TRBV11-2	TRBJ1-1	ASRGQGRGTEAF
TRBV3-1/TRBV3-2	TRBJ1-3	ASSQDGRFRNTIY
TRBV24-1	TRBJ2-2	ATSDLGGPPTGELF
TRBV28	TRBJ1-5	ASSSSGYQPQH
TRBV4-1	TRBJ2-1	ASSQDNQNGRNEQF
TRBV7-6	TRBJ1-1	ASSPRQGRTEAF
TRBV5-1	TRBJ2-7	ASSQLGSSYEQY
TRBV7-2	TRBJ2-3	ASSPSGRTSTDTQY
TRBV9	TRBJ1-3	ASSASGGGPSSGNTIY
TRBV6-5	TRBJ2-7	ASSYSGTGVAYEQY
TRBV6-2/TRBV6-3	TRBJ2-1	ASSYSRASGEGSDEQF
TRBV5-4	TRBJ2-3	ASSYWGGSPDTQY
TRBV5-1	TRBJ2-1	ASSLGEPGLGQF
TRBV7-2	TRBJ1-4	ASSWRTGDEKLF
TRBV7-3	TRBJ2-2	ASSLLQGNTGELF
TRBV27	TRBJ1-1	ASSSSTSALEAF
TRBV27	TRBJ2-7	ASKGFSGGTYEQY
TRBV6-5	TRBJ2-7	ASSYSGQGYEQY
TRBV5-1	TRBJ2-7	ASSLVGGRVFLEQY
TRBV28	TRBJ2-1	ASSLSSGVYNEQF
TRBV28	TRBJ1-3	ASSQQGTSGNTIY
TRBV18	TRBJ2-5	ASSPPLAGAKETQY
TRBV19	TRBJ2-3	ASSPLQGSTDTQY
TRBV9	TRBJ2-3	ASSARLGREGRTDTQY
TRBV7-9	TRBJ1-3	ASSLNMEDSSGNTIY
TRBV27	TRBJ1-2	ASSWRGPDYGYT
TRBV18	TRBJ1-6	ASSPSARGENSPLH
TRBV5-4	TRBJ2-3	ASSPEGTAFPDTQY
TRBV5-1	TRBJ2-3	ASTGQVDTDTQY
TRBV3-1/TRBV3-2	TRBJ2-2	ASSQDHAGGPRGELF
TRBV27	TRBJ2-7	ASQGQGTEQY
TRBV5-6	TRBJ1-6	ASSPGQGYNSPLH
TRBV2	TRBJ2-2	ASTFQGLQSGELF
TRBV7-6	TRBJ2-1	ASSKAPGLANEQF
TRBV19	TRBJ1-5	ASSMQGGPGQPQH
TRBV18	TRBJ1-5	ASCTGTDQPQH
TRBV9	TRBJ2-4	ASSRDPSGALIGKNIQY
TRBV28	TRBJ1-6	ASSFAGRIDNSPLH
TRBV3-1/TRBV3-2	TRBJ1-2	ASSQSTPDRTYGYT
TRBV9	TRBJ2-7	ASSAGLAGVYSEQY
TRBV7-8	TRBJ1-5	ASSSRDRGGQPQH
TRBV5-4	TRBJ2-2	ASSFGGRAAGELF
TRBV10-3	TRBJ1-4	ATRRHTNEKLF
TRBV6-5	TRBJ1-2	ASKPGLINYGYT
TRBV27	TRBJ1-4	ASSLGQGREKLF
TRBV19	TRBJ2-3	ASRAGHSYDTQY
TRBV28	TRBJ2-2	ASRSGTANTGELF
TRBV28	TRBJ2-5	ASSTPGAGEGETQY
TRBV5-1	TRBJ2-2	ASSLRTTNTGELF